This TCR beta chain was retrieved from a study of PD-L1 blockade in urothelial cancer. Study-wide context: The study started patients on atezolizumab around 2014, giving 1,200 mg intravenously every 3 weeks. Study-wide findings and caveats: Per patient, one FFPE tumor sample was used, and it was not taken right before treatment.

V was trimmed by 5 bases and J by 7 bases, leaving 12 bases between them. The V gene's germline CDR1 is LNHDA and CDR2 SQIVND (reference sequence). There are 12 residues in the CDR3. Housekeeping gene counts estimated usable DNA in FFPE tumors. Method: immunoSEQ multiplex PCR; TCRdb's copy keeps in-frame clones and lacks some. The sample holds about 35,000 clones; around 34% are singletons and the top ten take 8.5% to 10%. All patients carried locally advanced or metastatic urothelial carcinoma. Of note for this clone: Its antigen is unknown.

The rearrangement uses TRBV19 and TRBJ2-7, with D possibly being TRBD1 (6 bases). The material sequenced was tumor tissue, taken before atezolizumab (anti-PD-L1) treatment. The clonotype was recovered from a man aged 55-75 years with urothelial cancer. CDR3 sequence reads: CASSAQGGEQYF. CDR3 nucleotide sequence: TGTGCCAGTAGTGCACAGGGCGGAGAGCAGTACTTC.